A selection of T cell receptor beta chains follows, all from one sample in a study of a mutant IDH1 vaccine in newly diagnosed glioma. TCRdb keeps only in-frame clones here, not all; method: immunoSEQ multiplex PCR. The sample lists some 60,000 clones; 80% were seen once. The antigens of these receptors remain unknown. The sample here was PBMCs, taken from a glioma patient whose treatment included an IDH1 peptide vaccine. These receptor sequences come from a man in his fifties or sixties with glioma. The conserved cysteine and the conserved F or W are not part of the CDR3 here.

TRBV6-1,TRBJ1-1,ASARELAF
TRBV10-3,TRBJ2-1,AISGLAGVNEQF
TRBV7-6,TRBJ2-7,ASSLGGSTYEQY
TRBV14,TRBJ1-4,ASSPGGTQLFGLF
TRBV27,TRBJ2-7,ASSSYGGSSYEQY
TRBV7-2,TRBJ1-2,AGSSKDRDGYT
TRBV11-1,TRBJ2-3,ASSMTGEEAY
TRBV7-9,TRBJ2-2,ASSPTSGKNTGELF
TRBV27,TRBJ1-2,ASSLTGTRQIYGYT
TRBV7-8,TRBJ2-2,ASSLVPGGGTGELF
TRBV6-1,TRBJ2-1,ASSGQGRHSYNEQF
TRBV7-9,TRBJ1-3,ASSLMDSPGNTIY
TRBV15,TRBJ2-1,ATSGPQIEQF
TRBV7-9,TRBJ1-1,ASSLRTGGRTEAF
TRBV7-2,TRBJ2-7,ASSLGSLGQGYEQY
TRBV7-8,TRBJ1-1,ASSPEASEAF
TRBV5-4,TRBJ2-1,ASITLRGEQF
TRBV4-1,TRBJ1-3,ASSQEVANTIY
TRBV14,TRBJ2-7,ASSQALEQY
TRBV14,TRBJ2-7,ASSQGGPQY